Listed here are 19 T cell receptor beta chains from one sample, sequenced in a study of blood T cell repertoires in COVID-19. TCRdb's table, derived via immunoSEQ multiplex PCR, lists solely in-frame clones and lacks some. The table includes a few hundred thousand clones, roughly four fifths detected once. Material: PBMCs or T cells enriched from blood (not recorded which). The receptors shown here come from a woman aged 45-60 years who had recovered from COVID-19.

CDR3 amino acids: CASSEVRGSGYTF. The CDR3 DNA reads TGTGCCAGCAGTGAGGTACGTGGGAGTGGCTACACCTTC. The chain combines TRBV6-1 with TRBJ1-2; the D is unclear. CDR1 and CDR2 (germline): MNHNS, SASEGT. The V end lost 3 bases, the J end lost 7 bases, and 12 bases lay between the germline ends. The CDR3 runs 13 residues.

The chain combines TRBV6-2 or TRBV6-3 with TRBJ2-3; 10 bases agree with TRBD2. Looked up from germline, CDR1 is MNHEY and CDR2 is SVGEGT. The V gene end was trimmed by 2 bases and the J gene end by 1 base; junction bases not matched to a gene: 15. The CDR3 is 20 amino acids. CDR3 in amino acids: CASSYDLGAGGPVGTDTQYF. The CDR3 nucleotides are TGTGCCAGCAGTTACGACTTGGGAGCGGGAGGGCCGGTGGGCACAGATACGCAGTATTTT.

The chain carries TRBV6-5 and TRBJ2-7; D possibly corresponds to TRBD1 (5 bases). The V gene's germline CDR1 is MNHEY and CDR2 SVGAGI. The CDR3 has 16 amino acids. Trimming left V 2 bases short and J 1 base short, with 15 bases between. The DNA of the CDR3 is TGTGCCAGCAGTTACCGGATCGGACAATTGTCCTACGAGCAGTACTTC. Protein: CASSYRIGQLSYEQYF.

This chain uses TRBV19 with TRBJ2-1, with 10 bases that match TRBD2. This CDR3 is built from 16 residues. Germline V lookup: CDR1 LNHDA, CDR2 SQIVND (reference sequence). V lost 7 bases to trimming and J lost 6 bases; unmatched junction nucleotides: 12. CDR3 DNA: TGTGCCAGTATCGGGAGGGGGACTAGCGACCTCAATGAGCAGTTCTTC. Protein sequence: CASIGRGTSDLNEQFF. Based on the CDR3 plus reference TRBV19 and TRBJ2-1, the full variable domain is DGGITQSPKYLFRKEGQNVTLSCEQNLNHDAMYWYRQDPGQGLRLIYYSQIVNDFQKGDIAEGYSVSREKKESFPLTVTSAQKNPTAFYLCASIGRGTSDLNEQFFGPGTRLTVL.

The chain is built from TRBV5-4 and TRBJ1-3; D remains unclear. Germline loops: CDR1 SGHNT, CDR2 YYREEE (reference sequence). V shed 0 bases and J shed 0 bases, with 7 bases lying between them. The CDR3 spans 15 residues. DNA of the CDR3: TGTGCCAGCAGCTTGGACATCAGCTCTGGAAACACCATATATTTT. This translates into CASSLDISSGNTIYF. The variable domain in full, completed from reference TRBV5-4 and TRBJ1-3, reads ETGVTQSPTHLIKTRGQQVTLRCSSQSGHNTVSWYQQALGQGPQFIFQYYREEENGRGNFPPRFSGLQFPNYSSELNVNALELDDSALYLCASSLDISSGNTIYFGEGSWLTVV.

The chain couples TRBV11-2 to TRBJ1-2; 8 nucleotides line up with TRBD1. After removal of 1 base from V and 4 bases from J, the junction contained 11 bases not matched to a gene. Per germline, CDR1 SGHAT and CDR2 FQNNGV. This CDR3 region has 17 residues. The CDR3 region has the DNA TGTGCCAGCAGCTTAGCGTCAGGGGGCCAGCCCGTCTATGGCTACACCTTC. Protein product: CASSLASGGQPVYGYTF.

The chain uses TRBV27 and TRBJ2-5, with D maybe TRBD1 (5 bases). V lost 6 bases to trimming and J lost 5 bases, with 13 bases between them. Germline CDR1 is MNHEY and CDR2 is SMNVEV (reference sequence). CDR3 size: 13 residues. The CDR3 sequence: CASSVTAEETQYF. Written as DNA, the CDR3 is TGTGCCAGCAGCGTGACAGCCGAGGAGACCCAGTACTTC.

This chain's CDR3 is CASSKFRVSRGRSNF. The CDR3 nucleotides are TGTGCCAGCAGCAAATTTAGGGTGTCCAGGGGGCGTTCTAACTTC. The V call is TRBV21-1, the J call TRBJ1-2; the table's D call TRBD1 went unverified against the DNA. TRBV21-1 is reported as a pseudogene. The CDR3 spans 15 residues.

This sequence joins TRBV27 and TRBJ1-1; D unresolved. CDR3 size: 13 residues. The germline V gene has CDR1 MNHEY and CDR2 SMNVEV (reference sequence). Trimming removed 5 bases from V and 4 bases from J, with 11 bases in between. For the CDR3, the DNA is TGTGCCAGCAGTAGAATGCCCGGCACTGAAGCTTTCTTT. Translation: CASSRMPGTEAFF.

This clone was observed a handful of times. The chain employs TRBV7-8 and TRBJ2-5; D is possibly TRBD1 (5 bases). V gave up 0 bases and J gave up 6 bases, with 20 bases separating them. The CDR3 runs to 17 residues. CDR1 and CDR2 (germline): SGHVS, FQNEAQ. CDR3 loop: CASSLANFDPDIQTQYF. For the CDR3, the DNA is TGTGCCAGCAGCTTAGCGAACTTCGACCCGGACATACAGACCCAGTACTTC.

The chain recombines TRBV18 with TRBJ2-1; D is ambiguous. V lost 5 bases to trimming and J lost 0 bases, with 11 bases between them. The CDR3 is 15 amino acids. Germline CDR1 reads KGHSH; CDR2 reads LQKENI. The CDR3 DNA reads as TGTGCCAGCTCAACTAAATCGAGCTCCTACAATGAGCAGTTCTTC. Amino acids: CASSTKSSSYNEQFF.

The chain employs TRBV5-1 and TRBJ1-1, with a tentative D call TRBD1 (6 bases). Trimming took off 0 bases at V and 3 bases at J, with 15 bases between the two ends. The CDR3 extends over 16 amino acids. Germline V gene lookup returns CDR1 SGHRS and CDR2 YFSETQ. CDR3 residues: CASSLAGTSRDTEAFF. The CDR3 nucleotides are TGCGCCAGCAGCTTGGCGGGGACATCTAGGGACACTGAAGCTTTCTTT.

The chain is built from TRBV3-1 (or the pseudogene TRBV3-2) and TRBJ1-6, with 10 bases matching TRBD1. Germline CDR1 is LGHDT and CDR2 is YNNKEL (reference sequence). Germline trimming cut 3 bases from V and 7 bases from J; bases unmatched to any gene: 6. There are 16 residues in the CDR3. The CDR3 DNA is TGTGCCAGCAGCCAGACAGGGGGCCTGGAGAATTCACCCCTCCACTTT. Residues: CASSQTGGLENSPLHF.

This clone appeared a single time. The CDR3 loop reads CASSFSGTRGGGEQFF. CDR3 bases: TGTGCCAGCAGCTTCTCCGGGACTAGGGGGGGCGGAGAGCAGTTCTTC. The chain recombines TRBV11-3 with TRBJ2-1, with 8 bases lining up with TRBD2. The CDR3 sequence is 16 residues long. Germline-derived CDR1 and CDR2 are SGHNT and YENEEA. The V and J ends lost 3 bases and 10 bases, in that order; junction bases with no gene match: 14.

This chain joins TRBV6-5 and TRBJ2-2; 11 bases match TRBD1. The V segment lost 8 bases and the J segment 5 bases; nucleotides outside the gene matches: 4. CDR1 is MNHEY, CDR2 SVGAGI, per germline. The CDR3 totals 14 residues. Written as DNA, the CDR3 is TGTGCCAGCGGGGGGACAGGGGGTACCGGGGAGCTGTTTTTT. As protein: CASGGTGGTGELFF.

Here the CDR3 reads CASSYGGFTDTQYF. Written as DNA, the CDR3 is TGTGCCAGCAGTTACGGCGGGTTCACAGATACGCAGTATTTT. The chain joins TRBV6-6 to TRBJ2-3; possible D gene TRBD2, 5 bases. Trimming took 2 bases from V and 2 from J, leaving 8 bases between them. Germline V gives CDR1 MNHNY, CDR2 SVGAGI (reference sequence). The CDR3 covers 14 residues.

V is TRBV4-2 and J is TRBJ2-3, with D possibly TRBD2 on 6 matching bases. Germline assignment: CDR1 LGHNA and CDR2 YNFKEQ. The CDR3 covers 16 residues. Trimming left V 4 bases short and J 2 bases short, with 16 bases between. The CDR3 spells CASSRRPGSATDTQYF. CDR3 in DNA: TGTGCCAGCAGCCGCCGGCCCGGGAGCGCCACAGATACGCAGTATTTT.

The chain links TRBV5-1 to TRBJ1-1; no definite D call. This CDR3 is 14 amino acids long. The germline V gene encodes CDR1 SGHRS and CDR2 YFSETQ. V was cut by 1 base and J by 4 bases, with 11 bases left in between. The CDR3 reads CASSLNTEGTEAFF. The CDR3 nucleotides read TGCGCCAGCAGCTTGAACACCGAGGGCACTGAAGCTTTCTTT. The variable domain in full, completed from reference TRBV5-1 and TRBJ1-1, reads KAGVTQTPRYLIKTRGQQVTLSCSPISGHRSVSWYQQTPGQGLQFLFEYFSETQRNKGNFPGRFSGRQFSNSRSEMNVSTLELGDSALYLCASSLNTEGTEAFFGQGTRLTVV.

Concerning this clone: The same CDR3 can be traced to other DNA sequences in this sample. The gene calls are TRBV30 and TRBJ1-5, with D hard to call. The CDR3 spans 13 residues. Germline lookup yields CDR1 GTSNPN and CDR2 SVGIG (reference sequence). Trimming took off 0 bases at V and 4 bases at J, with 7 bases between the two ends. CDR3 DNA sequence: TGTGCCTGGAGTGTGTCGGGAAATCAGCCCCAGCATTTT. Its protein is CAWSVSGNQPQHF.